Sequencing of this T cell receptor beta chain was carried out in a study of OX40 agonist ivuxolimab in advanced cancers. Study overall: Aged roughly 20 to 79 with a mean of roughly 65 years, they were under 85% male.

Here immunoSEQ multiplex PCR was the method, and the copy in TCRdb shows in-frame clones only, minus some. The profile shows tens of thousands of clones, around 84% of them singletons. Per germline, CDR1 LNHNV and CDR2 YYDKDF (reference sequence). Trimming pared 4 bases from V and 8 bases from J, leaving 9 bases between. This CDR3 has 13 amino acids. Patients had blood sampled at baseline and again on cycle 4 day 1 and cycle 7 day 1. Source: CD4+ or CD8+ T cells sorted from blood, taken in a trial of the OX40 agonist ivuxolimab. The clonotype originates from an adult with an advanced solid tumor such as melanoma, head and neck, liver or kidney cancer. This chain uses TRBV15 with TRBJ1-6, with a weak D call TRBD1 (5 bases). Here the CDR3 reads CATSTRGYSPLHF. The CDR3 DNA follows: TGTGCCACCAGCACTAGGGGTTATTCACCCCTCCACTTT.